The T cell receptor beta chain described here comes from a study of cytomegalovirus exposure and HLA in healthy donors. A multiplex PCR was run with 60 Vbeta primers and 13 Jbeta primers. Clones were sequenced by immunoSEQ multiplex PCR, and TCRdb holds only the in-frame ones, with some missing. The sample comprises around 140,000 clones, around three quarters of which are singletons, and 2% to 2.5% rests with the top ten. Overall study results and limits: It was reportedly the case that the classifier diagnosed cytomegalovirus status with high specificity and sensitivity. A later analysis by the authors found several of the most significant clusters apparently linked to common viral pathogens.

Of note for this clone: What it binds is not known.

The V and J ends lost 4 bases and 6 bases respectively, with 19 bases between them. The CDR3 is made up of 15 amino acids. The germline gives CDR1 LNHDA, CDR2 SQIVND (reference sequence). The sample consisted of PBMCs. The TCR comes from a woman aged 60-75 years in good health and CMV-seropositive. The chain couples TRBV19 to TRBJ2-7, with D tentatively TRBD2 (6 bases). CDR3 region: CASSKMTGVRFEQYF. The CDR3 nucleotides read TGTGCCAGTAGTAAGATGACGGGAGTAAGGTTCGAGCAGTACTTC.